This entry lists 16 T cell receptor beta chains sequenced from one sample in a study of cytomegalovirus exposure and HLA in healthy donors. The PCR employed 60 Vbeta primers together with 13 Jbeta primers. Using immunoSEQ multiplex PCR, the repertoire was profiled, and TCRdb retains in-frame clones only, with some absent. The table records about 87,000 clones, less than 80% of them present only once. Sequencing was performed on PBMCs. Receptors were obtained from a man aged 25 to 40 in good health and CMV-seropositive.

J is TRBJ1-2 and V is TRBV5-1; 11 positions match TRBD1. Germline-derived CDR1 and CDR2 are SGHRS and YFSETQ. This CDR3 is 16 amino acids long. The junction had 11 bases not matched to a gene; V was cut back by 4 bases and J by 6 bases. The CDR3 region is CASSRGQGGPGDGYTF. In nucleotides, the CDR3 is TGCGCCAGCAGCCGGGGACAGGGGGGGCCCGGCGATGGCTACACCTTC. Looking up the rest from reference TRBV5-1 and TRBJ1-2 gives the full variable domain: KAGVTQTPRYLIKTRGQQVTLSCSPISGHRSVSWYQQTPGQGLQFLFEYFSETQRNKGNFPGRFSGRQFSNSRSEMNVSTLELGDSALYLCASSRGQGGPGDGYTFGSGTRLTVV.

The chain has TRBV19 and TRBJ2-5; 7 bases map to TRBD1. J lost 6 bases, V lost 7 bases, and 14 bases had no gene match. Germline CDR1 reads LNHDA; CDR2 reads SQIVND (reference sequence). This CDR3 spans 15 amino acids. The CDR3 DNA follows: TGTGCCAGTATCGGGATGCAGGGGGTAAGGCAGACCCAGTACTTC. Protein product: CASIGMQGVRQTQYF.

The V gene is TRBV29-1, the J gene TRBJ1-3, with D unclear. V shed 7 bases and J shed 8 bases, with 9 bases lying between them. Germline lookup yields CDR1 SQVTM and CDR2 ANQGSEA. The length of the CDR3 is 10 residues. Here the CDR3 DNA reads TGCAGCGCCCGAGAGGACACCATATATTTT. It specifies CSAREDTIYF.

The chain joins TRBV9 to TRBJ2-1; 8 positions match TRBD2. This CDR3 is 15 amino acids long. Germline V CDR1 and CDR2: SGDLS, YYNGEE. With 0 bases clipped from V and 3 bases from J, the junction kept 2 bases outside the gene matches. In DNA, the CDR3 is TGTGCCAGCAGCGTAGACGGGAGGGTCTACAATGAGCAGTTCTTC. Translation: CASSVDGRVYNEQFF.

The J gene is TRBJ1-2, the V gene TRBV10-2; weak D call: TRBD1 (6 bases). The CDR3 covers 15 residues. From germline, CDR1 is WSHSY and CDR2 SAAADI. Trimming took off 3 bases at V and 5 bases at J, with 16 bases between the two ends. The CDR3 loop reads CASSDTGRLQYGYTF. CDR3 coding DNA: TGCGCCAGCAGTGATACAGGGCGGCTACAATATGGCTACACCTTC.

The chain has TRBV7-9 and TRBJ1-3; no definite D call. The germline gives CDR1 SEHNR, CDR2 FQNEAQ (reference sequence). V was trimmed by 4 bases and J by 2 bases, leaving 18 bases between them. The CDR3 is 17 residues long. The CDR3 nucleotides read TGTGCCAGCAGCTCATGGGAGTTCCCTGCCCCTGGAAACACCATATATTTT. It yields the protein CASSSWEFPAPGNTIYF.

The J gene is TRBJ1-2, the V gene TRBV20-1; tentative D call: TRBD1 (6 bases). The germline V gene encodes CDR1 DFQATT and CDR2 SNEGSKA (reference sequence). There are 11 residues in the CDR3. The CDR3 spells CRAYRVPGYTF. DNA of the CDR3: TGCAGAGCTTACAGGGTACCTGGCTACACCTTC.

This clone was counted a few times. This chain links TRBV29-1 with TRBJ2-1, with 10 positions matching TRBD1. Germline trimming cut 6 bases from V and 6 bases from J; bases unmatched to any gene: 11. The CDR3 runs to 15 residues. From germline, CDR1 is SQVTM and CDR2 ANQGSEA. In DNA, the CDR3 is TGCAGCGTGGACCCGGGGACAGGGGTTATCAATGAGCAGTTCTTC. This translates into CSVDPGTGVINEQFF.

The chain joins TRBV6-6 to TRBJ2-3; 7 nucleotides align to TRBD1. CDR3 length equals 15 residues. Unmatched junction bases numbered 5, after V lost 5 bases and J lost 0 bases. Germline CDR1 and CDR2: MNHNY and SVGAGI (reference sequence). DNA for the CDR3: TGTGCCAGCAGTGTCGGGACAGCGAGCACAGATACGCAGTATTTT. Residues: CASSVGTASTDTQYF.

CDR3 sequence reads: CASSQDNGLATYEQYF. CDR3 sequence (DNA): TGTGCCAGCAGCCAAGATAACGGACTAGCTACCTACGAGCAGTACTTC. The chain uses TRBV4-2 and TRBJ2-7, with 8 bases that match TRBD2. The V segment lost 0 bases and the J segment 2 bases; nucleotides outside the gene matches: 6. The CDR3 covers 16 residues. Germline values: CDR1 LGHNA, CDR2 YNFKEQ.

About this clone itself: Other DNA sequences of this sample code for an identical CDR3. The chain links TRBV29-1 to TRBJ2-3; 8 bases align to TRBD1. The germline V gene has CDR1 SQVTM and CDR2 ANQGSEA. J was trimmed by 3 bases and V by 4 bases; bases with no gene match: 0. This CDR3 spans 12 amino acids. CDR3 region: CSVGTGTDTQYF. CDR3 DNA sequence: TGCAGCGTTGGGACAGGGACAGATACGCAGTATTTT.

The CDR3 reads CATSPRAGNYEQYF. The CDR3 DNA is TGTGCCACCAGCCCACGGGCCGGGAACTACGAGCAGTACTTC. The rearrangement uses TRBV15 and TRBJ2-7; D possibly corresponds to TRBD2 (5 bases). Germline loops: CDR1 LNHNV, CDR2 YYDKDF (reference sequence). Trimming cost V 5 bases and J 3 bases, with 14 bases left between them. The CDR3 is 14 amino acids.

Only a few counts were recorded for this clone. The CDR3 reads CASNSGEWHTEAFF. In DNA, the CDR3 is TGTGCCAGCAATTCGGGAGAATGGCACACTGAAGCTTTCTTT. The chain recombines TRBV28 with TRBJ1-1, with D hard to call. CDR1 is MDHEN, CDR2 SYDVKM, per germline. V was cut by 7 bases and J by 3 bases, with 15 bases left in between. This CDR3 is built from 14 residues.

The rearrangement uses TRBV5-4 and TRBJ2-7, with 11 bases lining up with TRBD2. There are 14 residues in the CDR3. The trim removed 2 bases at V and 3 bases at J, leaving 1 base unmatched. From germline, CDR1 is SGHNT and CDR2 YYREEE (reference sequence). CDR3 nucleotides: TGTGCCAGCAGCTTCGGGACTAGCGGCTACGAGCAGTACTTC. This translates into CASSFGTSGYEQYF.

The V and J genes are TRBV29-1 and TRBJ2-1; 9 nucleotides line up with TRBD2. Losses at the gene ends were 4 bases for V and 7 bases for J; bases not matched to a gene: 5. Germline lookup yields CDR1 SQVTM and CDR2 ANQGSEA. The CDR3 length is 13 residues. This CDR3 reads CSVGLAGVNEQFF. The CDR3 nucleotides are TGCAGCGTTGGGTTAGCGGGAGTTAATGAGCAGTTCTTC.

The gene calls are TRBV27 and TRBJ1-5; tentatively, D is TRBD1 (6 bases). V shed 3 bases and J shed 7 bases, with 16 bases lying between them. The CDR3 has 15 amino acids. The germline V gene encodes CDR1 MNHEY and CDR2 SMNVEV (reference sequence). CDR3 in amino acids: CASSFHQGLGQPQHF. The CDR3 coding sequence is TGTGCCAGCAGTTTTCATCAGGGGCTTGGGCAGCCCCAGCATTTT.